This T cell receptor beta chain was identified during a study of regulatory T cells in long-lasting Graves disease. The TCR beta library used iRepertoire HTBI primers with Arm-PCR amplification of CDR3. Each CDR3 protein gets one entry after TCRdb re-called the multiplex PCR reads with MiXCR. This repertoire shows about 540,000 distinct CDR3 sequences, approximately 13% found once; its top ten account for roughly a tenth. Time point in this sample: newly diagnosed GD, antithyroid drugs for less than 3 months. Following extraction of RNA from PBMCs, that RNA was used to make the TCR library. In this sample, this clonotype turned up a few times. Its antigen is unidentified. Germline CDR1 and CDR2: PRHDT and FYEKMQ (reference sequence). Trimming at V came to 6 bases and at J to 1 base, leaving 3 bases not matched to a gene. CDR3 length: 14 residues. General observations from the study: Persistent cases of Graves' showed reduced TCR diversity relative to newly diagnosed patients. There was favoring of TRBV28, TRBJ1-2 and TRBJ2-5 in persistent disease. Researchers reported studying only peripheral blood, not thyroid tissue.

These sequences were also reported in another study, on T cells in Graves' hyperthyroidism and ophthalmopathy. That work contributes: HTBI primers were used for first-round RT-PCR of the TCR CDR3.

The sequencing here drew on peripheral blood mononuclear cells (PBMCs), taken at new diagnosis, from a patient treated with antithyroid drugs. The source is a man aged 25 to 40 with Graves disease. The chain joins TRBV13 to TRBJ1-3; 7 bases line up with TRBD1. The CDR3 coding sequence is TGTGCCAGCAGGGGGGGACAGTCTGGAAACACCATATATTTT. Amino acids: CASRGGQSGNTIYF.